This TCR beta chain was recorded in a study of CD8 T cells in ankylosing spondylitis. TCRdb redid the calling of the 5' RACE reads with MiXCR, one entry per CDR3 protein. The sample consists of about 130,000 distinct CDR3 sequences, roughly 7.3% of them appearing once. This CDR3 contains 15 residues. The V end was cut by 0 bases, the J end by 2 bases, with 10 bases between. Germline CDR1 SGHTA, CDR2 FQGNSA. The sample holds many counts of this clonotype. The rearrangement joins TRBV7-2 to TRBJ2-5; a possible D gene is TRBD2 (6 bases). The sequence was obtained from a male donor with ankylosing spondylitis or in good health (not recorded which). Sequenced material: blood, either unsorted or a sorted T cell fraction (not recorded which). CDR3 DNA sequence: TGTGCCAGCAGCTTAGCCGGGACTGCGCAAGAGACCCAGTACTTC. The encoded protein is CASSLAGTAQETQYF.